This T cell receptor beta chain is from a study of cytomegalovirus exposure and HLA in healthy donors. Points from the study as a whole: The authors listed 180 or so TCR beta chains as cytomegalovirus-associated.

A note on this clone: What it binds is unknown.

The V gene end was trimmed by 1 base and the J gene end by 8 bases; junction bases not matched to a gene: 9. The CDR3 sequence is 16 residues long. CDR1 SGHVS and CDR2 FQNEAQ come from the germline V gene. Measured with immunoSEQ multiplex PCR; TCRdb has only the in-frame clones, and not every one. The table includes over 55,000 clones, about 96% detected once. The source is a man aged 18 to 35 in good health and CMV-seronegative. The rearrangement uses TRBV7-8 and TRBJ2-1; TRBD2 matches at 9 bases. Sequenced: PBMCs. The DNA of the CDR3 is TGTGCCAGCAGCTTAGAGTGGGCGGGAGGGCCCCATGAGCAGTTCTTC. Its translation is CASSLEWAGGPHEQFF.